This TCR beta chain was found in a study of CXCR3-negative and CXCR3-positive naive CD8 T cells. Points from the study as a whole: CD5 surface expression was similar among naive subsets, and TCR strength was estimated by inference from TRB CDR3 properties. Memory, not naive, CXCR3-negative and CXCR3-positive cells differed in TRBV-TRBJ usage. Memory CD8+ cells had much lower diversity, and both naive subsets had comparably high diversity.

As regards this clonotype: No antigen is known for it.

The CDR3 loop spans 15 amino acids. Per germline, CDR1 SGHVS and CDR2 FNYEAQ. cDNA libraries for TRB were generated by 5' RACE incorporating UMI labels. TCRdb reprocessed the 5' RACE reads, with one entry per CDR3 protein and no DNA. The clone table shows about 56,000 distinct CDR3 sequences, with the ten largest holding 20% to 25%. This chain joins TRBV7-6 and TRBJ2-1. The receptor's source is a human donor in good health. Some clones in this sample may be carry-over from other donors' samples. Sequenced input: memory CD8+ T cells from blood. The CDR3 sequence: CASSPSAGAHNEQFF.